This TCR beta chain was captured by sequencing in a study of blood T cell repertoires in COVID-19. For the study at large: Sites in the United States, Italy and Spain provided acute and convalescent COVID-19 samples. Sources were T cells, B-cell-depleted T cells, or PBMCs; the material itself was cDNA or gDNA.

Study processing details: Quantification of nucleated cells was approximated via reference gene primer amplification. Using immunoSEQ multiplex PCR, the repertoire was profiled, and TCRdb retains in-frame clones only, with some absent. The V and J calls and clone size were taken over from that table, and D and trimming were inferred from the DNA. The sample shows 55,000 to 75,000 clones, 80% to 90% of them seen only once. From germline, CDR1 is MGHDK and CDR2 SYGVNS. The CDR3 is 13 residues long. V shed 8 bases, J shed 8 bases, and the junction held 7 bases outside the gene matches. The sample consisted of peripheral blood. The V and J genes are TRBV25-1 and TRBJ1-4; 8 bases are a match to TRBD1. This sequence was found in a man between 45 and 60 years old with active COVID-19. CDR3 protein: CASHDRGGEKLFF. CDR3 in DNA: TGTGCCAGCCATGACAGGGGAGGCGAAAAACTGTTTTTT.